This T cell receptor beta chain was captured in a study of T cell responses to AZD1222 COVID-19 vaccine. Study-wide findings and caveats: Seropositivity was recorded at baseline in only 6 or 7 AZD1222 recipients. The study sampled repertoires only after the peak T cell response. Clonal diversity was possibly underestimated, and the donors were mostly white British, with more females. A reported finding is that nearly half of spike-specific TCRs target unmutated variant regions.

In the case of this clone: Its antigen is not known.

Repertoires were generated with immunoSEQ multiplex PCR, while TCRdb's copy carries only in-frame clones and drops some. The sample consists of 84,000 or so clones, approximately 86% of them appearing once. With V trimmed by 4 bases and J by 5 bases, 10 bases remained unmatched. The germline V gene has CDR1 SNHLY and CDR2 FYNNEI. The CDR3 is 16 amino acids. The clonotype was recovered from an adult in good health. Specimen: peripheral blood, collected on day 0 of AZD1222 vaccination. This chain connects TRBV2 to TRBJ2-3; 9 bases are shared with TRBD2. CDR3: CASSAPSGRIGDTQYF. The CDR3 nucleotides read TGTGCCAGCAGTGCTCCAAGCGGGAGGATTGGAGATACGCAGTATTTT. The whole variable domain, remainder taken from reference TRBV2 and TRBJ2-3, is EPEVTQTPSHQVTQMGQEVILRCVPISNHLYFYWYRQILGQKVEFLVSFYNNEISEKSEIFDDQFSVERPDGSNFTLKIRSTKLEDSAMYFCASSAPSGRIGDTQYFGPGTRLTVL.